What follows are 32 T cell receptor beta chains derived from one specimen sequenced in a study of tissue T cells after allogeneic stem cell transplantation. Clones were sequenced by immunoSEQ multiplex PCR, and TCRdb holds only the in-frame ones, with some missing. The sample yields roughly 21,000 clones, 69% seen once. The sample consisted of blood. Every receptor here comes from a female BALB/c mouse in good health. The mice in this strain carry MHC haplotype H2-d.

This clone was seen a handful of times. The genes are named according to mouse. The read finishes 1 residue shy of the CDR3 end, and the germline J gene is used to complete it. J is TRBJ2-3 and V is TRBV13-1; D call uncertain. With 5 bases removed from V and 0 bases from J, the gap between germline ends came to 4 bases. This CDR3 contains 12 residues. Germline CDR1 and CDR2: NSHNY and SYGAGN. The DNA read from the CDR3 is TGTGCCAGCAGGGGTAGTGCAGAAACGCTGTAT. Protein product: CASRGSAETLY. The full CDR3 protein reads CASRGSAETLYF.

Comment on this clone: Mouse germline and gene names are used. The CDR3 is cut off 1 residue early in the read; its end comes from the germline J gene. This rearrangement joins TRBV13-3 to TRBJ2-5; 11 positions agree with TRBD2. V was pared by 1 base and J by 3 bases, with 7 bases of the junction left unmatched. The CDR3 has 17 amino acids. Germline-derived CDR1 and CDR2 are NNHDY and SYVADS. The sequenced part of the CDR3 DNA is TGTGCCAGCAGTGATTTTGGACTGGGGGGCGGACAAGACACCCAGTAC. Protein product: CASSDFGLGGGQDTQY. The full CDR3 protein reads CASSDFGLGGGQDTQYF.

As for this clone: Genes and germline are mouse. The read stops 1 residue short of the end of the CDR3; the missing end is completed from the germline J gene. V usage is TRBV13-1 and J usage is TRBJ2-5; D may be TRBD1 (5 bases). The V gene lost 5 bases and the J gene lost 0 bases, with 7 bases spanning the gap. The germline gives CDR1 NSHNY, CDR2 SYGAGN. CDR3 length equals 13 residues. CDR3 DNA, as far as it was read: TGTGCCAGCAGCCCAGGGAACCAAGACACCCAGTAC. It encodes CASSPGNQDTQY. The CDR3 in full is CASSPGNQDTQYF.

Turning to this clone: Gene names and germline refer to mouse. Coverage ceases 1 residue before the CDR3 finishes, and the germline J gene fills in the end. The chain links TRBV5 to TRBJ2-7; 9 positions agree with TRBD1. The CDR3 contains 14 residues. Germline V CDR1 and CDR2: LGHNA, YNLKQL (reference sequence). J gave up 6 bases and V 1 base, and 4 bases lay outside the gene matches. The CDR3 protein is CASSQGGQGGEQYF. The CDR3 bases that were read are TGTGCCAGCAGCCAAGGGGGACAGGGAGGTGAACAGTAC.

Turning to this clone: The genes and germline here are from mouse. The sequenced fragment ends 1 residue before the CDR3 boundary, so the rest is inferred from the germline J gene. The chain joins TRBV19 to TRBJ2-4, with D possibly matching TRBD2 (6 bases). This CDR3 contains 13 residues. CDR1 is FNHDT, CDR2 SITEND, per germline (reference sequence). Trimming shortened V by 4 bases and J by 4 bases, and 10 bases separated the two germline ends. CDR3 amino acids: CASSWLGENTLYF. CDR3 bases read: TGTGCCAGCAGTTGGTTGGGGGAAAACACCTTGTAC. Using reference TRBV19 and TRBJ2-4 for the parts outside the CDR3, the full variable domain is GGIITQTPKFLIGQEGQKLTLKCQQNFNHDTMYWYRQDSGKGLRLIYYSITENDLQKGDLSEGYDASREKKSSFSLTVTSAQKNEMAVFLCASSWLGENTLYFGAGTRLSVL.

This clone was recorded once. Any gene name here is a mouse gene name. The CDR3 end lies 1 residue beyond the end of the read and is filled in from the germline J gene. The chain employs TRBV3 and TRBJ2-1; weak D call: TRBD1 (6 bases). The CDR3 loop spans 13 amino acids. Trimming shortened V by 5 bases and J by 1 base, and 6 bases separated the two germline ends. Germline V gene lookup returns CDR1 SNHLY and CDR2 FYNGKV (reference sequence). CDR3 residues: CASSGTNYAEQFF. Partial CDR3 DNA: TGTGCCAGCAGCGGGACAAACTATGCTGAGCAGTTC.

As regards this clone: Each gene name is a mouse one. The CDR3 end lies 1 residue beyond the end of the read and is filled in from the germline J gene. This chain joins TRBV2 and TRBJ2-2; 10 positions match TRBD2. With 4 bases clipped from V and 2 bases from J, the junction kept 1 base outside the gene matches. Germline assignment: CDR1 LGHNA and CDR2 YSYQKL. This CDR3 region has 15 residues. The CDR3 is CASSPGLGNTGQLYF. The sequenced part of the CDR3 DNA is TGTGCCAGCAGCCCGGGACTGGGGAACACCGGGCAGCTCTAC.

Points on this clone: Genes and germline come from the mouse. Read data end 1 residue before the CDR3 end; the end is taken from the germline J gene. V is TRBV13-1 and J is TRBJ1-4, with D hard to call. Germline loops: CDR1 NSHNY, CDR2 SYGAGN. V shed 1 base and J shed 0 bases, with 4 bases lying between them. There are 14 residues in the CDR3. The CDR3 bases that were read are TGTGCCAGCAGTGATCGGTTTTCCAACGAAAGATTATTT. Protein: CASSDRFSNERLF. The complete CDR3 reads CASSDRFSNERLFF.

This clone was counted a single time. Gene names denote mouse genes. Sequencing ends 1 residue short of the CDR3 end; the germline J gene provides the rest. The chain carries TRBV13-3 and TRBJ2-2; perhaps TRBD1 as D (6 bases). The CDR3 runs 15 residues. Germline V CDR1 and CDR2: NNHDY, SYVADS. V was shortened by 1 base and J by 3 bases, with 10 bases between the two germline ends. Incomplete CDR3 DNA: TGTGCCAGCAGTGATACAGGGAAGGACACCGGGCAGCTCTAC. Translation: CASSDTGKDTGQLY. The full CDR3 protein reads CASSDTGKDTGQLYF.

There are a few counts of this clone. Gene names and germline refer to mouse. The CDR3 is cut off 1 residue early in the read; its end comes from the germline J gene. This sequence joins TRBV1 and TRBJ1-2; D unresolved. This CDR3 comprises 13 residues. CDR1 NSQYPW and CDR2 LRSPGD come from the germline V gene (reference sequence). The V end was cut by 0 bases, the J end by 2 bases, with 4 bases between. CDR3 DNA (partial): TGCACCTGCAGTGCAGATCGCAACTCCGACTACACC. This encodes CTCSADRNSDYT. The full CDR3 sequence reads CTCSADRNSDYTF. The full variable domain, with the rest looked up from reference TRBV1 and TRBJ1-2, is VTLLEQNPRWRLVPRGQAVNLRCILKNSQYPWMSWYQQDLQKQLQWLFTLRSPGDKEVKSLPGADYLATRVTDTELRLQVANMSQGRTLYCTCSADRNSDYTFGSGTRLLVI.

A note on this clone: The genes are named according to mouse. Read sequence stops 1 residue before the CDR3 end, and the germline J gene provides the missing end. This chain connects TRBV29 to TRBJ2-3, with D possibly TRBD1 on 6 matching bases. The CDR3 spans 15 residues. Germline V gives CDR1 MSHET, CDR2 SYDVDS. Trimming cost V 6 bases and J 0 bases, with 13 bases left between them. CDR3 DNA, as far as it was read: TGTGCTAGCAGGACCGGGACACCTAGTGCAGAAACGCTGTAT. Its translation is CASRTGTPSAETLY. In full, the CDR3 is CASRTGTPSAETLYF.

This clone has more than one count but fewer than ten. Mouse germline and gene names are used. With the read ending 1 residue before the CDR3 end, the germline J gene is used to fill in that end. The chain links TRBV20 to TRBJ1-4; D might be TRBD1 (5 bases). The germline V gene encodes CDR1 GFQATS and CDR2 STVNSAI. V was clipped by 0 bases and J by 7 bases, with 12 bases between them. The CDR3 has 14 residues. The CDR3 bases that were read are TGTGGTGCTAGGGAGGCAGGGCGGGGCGAAAGATTATTT. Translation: CGAREAGRGERLF. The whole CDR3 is CGAREAGRGERLFF. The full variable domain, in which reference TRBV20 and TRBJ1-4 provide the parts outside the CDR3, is GALVYQYPRRTICKSGTSMRMECQAVGFQATSVAWYRQSPQKTFELIALSTVNSAIKYEQNFTQEKFPISHPNLSFSSMTVLNAYLEDRGLYLCGAREAGRGERLFFGHGTKLSVL.

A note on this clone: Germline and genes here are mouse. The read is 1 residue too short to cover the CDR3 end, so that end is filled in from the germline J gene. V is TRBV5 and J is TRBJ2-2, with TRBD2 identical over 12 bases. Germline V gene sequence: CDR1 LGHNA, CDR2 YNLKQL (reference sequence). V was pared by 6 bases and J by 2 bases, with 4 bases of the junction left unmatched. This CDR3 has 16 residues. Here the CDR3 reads CASSVGTGGNTGQLYF. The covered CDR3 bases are TGTGCCAGCAGTGTCGGGACTGGGGGGAACACCGGGCAGCTCTAC.

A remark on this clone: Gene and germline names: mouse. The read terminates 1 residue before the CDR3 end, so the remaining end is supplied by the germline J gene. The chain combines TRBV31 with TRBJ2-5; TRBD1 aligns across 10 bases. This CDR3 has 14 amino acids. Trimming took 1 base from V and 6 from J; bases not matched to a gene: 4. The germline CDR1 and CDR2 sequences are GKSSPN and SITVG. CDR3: CAWSPDRGRDTQYF. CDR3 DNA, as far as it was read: TGTGCCTGGAGTCCAGACAGGGGGCGGGACACCCAGTAC.

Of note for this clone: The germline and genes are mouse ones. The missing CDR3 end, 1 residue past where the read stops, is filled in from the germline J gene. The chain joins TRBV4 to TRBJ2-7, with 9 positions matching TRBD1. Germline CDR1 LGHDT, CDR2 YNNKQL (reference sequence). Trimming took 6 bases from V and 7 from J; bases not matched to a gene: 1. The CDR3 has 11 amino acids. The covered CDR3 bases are TGTGCCAGCAGGACAGGGGGGGAACAGTAC. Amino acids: CASRTGGEQY. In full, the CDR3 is CASRTGGEQYF.

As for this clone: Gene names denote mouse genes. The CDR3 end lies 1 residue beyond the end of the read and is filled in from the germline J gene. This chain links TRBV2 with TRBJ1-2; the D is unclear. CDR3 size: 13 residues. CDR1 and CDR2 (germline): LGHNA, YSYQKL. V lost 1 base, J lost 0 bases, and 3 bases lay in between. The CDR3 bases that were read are TGTGCCAGCAGCCAAGGGACAAACTCCGACTACACC. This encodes CASSQGTNSDYT. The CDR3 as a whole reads CASSQGTNSDYTF.

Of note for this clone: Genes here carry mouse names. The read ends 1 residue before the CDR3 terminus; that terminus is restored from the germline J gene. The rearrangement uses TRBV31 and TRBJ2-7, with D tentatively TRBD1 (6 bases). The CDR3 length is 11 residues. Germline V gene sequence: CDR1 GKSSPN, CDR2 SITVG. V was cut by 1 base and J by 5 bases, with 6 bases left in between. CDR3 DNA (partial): TGTGCCTGGAGTCACAGGGATGAACAGTAC. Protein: CAWSHRDEQY. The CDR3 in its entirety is CAWSHRDEQYF.

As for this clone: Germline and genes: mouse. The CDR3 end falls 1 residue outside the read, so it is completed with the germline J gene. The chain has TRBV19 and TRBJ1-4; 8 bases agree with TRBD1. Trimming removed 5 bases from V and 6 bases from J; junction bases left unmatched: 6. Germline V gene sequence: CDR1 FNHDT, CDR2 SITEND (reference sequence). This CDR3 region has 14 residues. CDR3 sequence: CASSGTGGDERLFF. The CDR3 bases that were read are TGTGCCAGCAGCGGGACAGGAGGGGACGAAAGATTATTT. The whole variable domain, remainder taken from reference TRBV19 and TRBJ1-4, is GGIITQTPKFLIGQEGQKLTLKCQQNFNHDTMYWYRQDSGKGLRLIYYSITENDLQKGDLSEGYDASREKKSSFSLTVTSAQKNEMAVFLCASSGTGGDERLFFGHGTKLSVL.

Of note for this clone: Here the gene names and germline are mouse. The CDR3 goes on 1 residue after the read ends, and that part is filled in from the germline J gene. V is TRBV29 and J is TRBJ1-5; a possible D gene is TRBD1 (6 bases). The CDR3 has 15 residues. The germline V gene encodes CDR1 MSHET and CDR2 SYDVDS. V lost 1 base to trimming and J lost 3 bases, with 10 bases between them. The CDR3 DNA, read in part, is TGTGCTAGCAGTTTATTCAGGGGAGGCAACCAGGCTCCGCTT. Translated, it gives CASSLFRGGNQAPL. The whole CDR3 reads CASSLFRGGNQAPLF.

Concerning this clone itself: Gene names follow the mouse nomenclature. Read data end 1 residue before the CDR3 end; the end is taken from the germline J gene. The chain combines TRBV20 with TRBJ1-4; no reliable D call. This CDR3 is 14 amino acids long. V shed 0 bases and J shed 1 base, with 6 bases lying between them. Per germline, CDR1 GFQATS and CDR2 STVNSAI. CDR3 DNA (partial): TGTGGTGCTAGGGATAAATCTTCCAACGAAAGATTATTT. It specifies CGARDKSSNERLF. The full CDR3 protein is CGARDKSSNERLFF.

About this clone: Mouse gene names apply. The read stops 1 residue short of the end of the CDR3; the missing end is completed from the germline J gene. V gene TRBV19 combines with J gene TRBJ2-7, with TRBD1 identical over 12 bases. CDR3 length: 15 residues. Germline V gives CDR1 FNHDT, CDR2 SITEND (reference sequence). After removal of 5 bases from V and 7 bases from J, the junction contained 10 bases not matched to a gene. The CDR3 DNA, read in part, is TGTGCCAGCAGCCCAAGCCGGGACAGGGGGCGAGAACAGTAC. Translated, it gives CASSPSRDRGREQY. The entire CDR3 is CASSPSRDRGREQYF.

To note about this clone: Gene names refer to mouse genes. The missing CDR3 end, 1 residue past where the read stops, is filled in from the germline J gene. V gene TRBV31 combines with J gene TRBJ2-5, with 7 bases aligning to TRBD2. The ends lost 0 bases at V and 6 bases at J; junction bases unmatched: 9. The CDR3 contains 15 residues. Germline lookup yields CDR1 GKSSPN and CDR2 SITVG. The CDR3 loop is CAWSLVGGGEDTQYF. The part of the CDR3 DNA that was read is TGTGCCTGGAGTCTAGTGGGGGGTGGAGAGGACACCCAGTAC.

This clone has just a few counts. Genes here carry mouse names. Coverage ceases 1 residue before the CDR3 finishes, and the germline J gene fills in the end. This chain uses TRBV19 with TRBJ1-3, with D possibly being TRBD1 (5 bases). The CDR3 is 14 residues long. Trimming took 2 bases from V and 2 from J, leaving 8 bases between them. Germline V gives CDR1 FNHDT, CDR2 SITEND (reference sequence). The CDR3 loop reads CASSMWGAGNTLYF. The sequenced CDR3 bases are TGTGCCAGCAGTATGTGGGGGGCTGGAAATACGCTCTAT.

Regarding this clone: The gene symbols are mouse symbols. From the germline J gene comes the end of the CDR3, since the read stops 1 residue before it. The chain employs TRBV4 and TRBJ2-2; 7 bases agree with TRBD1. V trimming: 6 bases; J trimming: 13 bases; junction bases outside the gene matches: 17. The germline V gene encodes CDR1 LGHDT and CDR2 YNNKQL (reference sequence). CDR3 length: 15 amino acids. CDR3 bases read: TGTGCCAGCAGTCACAGGGGAAATTCTGGAAATACGCTCTAC. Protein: CASSHRGNSGNTLY. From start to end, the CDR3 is CASSHRGNSGNTLYF.

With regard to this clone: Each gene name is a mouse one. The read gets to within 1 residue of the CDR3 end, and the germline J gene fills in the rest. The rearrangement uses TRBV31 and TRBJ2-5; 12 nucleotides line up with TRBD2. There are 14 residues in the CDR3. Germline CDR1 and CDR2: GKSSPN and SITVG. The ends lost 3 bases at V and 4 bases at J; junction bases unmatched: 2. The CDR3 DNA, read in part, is TGTGCCTGGAGCCGGGACTGGGGGGAAGACACCCAGTAC. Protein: CAWSRDWGEDTQY. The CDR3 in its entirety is CAWSRDWGEDTQYF.

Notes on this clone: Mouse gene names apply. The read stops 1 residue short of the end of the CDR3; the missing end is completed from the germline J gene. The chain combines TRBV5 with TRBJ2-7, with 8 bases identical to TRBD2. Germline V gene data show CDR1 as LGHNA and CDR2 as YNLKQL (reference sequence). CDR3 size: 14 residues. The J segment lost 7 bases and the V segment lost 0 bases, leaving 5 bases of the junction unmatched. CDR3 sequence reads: CASSQDGGGQEQYF. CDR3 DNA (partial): TGTGCCAGCAGCCAAGATGGGGGGGGGCAGGAACAGTAC.

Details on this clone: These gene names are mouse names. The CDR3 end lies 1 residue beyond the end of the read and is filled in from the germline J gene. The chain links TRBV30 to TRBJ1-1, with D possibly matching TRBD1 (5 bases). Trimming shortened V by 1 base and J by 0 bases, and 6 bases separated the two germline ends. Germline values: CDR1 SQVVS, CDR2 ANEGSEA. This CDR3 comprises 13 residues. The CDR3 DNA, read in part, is TGTAGTTCTAGAGGACAGTCAAACACAGAAGTCTTC. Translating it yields CSSRGQSNTEVF. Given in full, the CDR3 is CSSRGQSNTEVFF.

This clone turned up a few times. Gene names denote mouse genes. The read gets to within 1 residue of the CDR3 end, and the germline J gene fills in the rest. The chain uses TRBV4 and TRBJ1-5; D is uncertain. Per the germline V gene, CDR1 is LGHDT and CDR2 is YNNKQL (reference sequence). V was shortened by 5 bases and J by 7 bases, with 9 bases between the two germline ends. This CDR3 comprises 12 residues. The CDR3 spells CASSQAGQAPLF. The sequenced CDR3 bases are TGTGCCAGCAGCCAAGCGGGGCAGGCTCCGCTT.

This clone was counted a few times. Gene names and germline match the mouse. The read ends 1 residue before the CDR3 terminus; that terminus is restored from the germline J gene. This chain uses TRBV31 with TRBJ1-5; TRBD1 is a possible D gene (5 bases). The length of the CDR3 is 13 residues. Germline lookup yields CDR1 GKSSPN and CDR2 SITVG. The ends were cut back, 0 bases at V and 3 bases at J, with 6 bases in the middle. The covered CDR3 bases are TGTGCCTGGAGTCTGACAGTCAACCAGGCTCCGCTT. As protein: CAWSLTVNQAPL. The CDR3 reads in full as CAWSLTVNQAPLF.

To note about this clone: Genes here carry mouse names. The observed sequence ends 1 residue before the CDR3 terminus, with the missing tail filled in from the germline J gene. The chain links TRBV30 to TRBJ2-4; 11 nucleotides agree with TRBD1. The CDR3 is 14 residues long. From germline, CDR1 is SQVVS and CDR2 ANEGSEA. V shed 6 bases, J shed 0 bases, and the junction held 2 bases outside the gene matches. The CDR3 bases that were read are TGTAGTTCCCGGGACAGGGGGAGTCAAAACACCTTGTAC. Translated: CSSRDRGSQNTLY. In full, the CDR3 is CSSRDRGSQNTLYF.

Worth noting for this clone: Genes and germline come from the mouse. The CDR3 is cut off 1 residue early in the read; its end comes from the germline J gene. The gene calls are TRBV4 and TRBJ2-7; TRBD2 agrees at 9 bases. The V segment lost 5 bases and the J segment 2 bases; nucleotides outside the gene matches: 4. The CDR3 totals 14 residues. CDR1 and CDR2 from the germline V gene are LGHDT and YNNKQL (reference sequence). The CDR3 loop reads CASSTRLGAYEQYF. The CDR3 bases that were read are TGTGCCAGCAGCACCCGACTGGGGGCCTATGAACAGTAC.

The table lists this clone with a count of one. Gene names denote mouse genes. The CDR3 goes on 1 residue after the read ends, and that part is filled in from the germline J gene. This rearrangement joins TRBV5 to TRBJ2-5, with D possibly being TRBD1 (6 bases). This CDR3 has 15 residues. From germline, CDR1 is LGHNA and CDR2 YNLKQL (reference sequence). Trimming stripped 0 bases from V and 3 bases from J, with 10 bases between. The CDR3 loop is CASSQEGGTQDTQYF. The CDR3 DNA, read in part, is TGTGCCAGCAGCCAAGAGGGCGGGACACAAGACACCCAGTAC.